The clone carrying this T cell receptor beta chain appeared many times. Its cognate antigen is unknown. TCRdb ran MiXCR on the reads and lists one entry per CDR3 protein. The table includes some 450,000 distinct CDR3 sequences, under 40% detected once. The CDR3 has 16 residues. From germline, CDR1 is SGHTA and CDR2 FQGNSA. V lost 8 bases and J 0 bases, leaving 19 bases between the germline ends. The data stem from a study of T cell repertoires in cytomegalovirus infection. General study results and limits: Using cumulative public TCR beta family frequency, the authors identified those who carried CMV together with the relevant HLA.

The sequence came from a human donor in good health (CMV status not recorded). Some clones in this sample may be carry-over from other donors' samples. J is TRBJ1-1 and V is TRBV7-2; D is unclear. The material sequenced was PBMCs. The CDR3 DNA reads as TGTGCCAGCTACCAACTTGGGGTTGGCCTGAACACTGAAGCTTTCTTT. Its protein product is CASYQLGVGLNTEAFF. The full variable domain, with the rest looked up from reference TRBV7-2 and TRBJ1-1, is GAGVSQSPSNKVTEKGKDVELRCDPISGHTALYWYRQSLGQGLEFLIYFQGNSAPDKSGLPSDRFSAERTGGSVSTLTIQRTQQEDSAVYLCASYQLGVGLNTEAFFGQGTRLTVV.